This TCR beta chain was obtained from a study of cytomegalovirus exposure and HLA in healthy donors. Overall study context: The Caucasian-associated ancestry cluster held over 80% of roughly 370 genotyped donors.

From germline, CDR1 is MGHRA and CDR2 YSYEKL. V lost 4 bases and J lost 5, with 13 bases in between. The CDR3 sequence is 14 residues long. 60 Vbeta and 13 Jbeta primers were used in PCR. Measured with immunoSEQ multiplex PCR; TCRdb has only the in-frame clones, and not every one. Of roughly 100,000 clones in the sample, about 16% were seen once. In this sample, this clone turned up a few times. Its specificity is not known. Whole-study results and caveats: Later findings reportedly placed an Asian-associated ancestry cluster below the approximately 670-donor mean for N-insertions. When analyzed later, the rates of TCR association showed variation by HLA locus, with DRB1 the most and HLA-C the fewest. It was reported that the classifier diagnosed cytomegalovirus status with high specificity and sensitivity in both the original and validation cohorts.

The rearrangement joins TRBV4-1 to TRBJ2-3; weak D call: TRBD2 (5 bases). This clonotype originated in a female donor in good health and CMV-seronegative. The sequencing input was PBMCs. The CDR3 coding sequence is TGCGCCAGCAGCCTAATCGGGGTTGTAGATACGCAGTATTTT. Its protein product is CASSLIGVVDTQYF.